This TCR beta chain was found in a study of blood T cell repertoires in COVID-19. As for the study in general: There were acute and convalescent COVID-19 samples, and they came from the United States, Italy and Spain. Sources were T cells, B-cell-depleted T cells, or PBMCs; the material itself was cDNA or gDNA.

Per the authors' pipeline: Estimated nucleated cell counts came from reference gene primer amplification. The method was immunoSEQ multiplex PCR; TCRdb's version includes in-frame clones alone and lacks a portion of them. V and J calls and clone size are as listed in that table; D and trimming were resolved from the DNA. The table records around 45,000 clones, 70% to 90% of them present only once. There are 14 residues in the CDR3. Trimming took 1 base from V and 6 from J, leaving 12 bases between them. CDR1 and CDR2 from the germline V gene are LGHDT and YNNKEL (reference sequence). This sequence was found in a man older than 75 with acute or convalescent COVID-19. This rearrangement joins TRBV3-1 (or the pseudogene TRBV3-2) to TRBJ2-5; D uncertain. Material for sequencing was peripheral blood. The CDR3 DNA reads TGTGCCAGCAGCCAAGGCCTGAGTTTGAAGACCCAGTACTTC. Amino acid sequence: CASSQGLSLKTQYF.